The following is a T cell receptor beta chain sequence with its context. What it binds is unknown. The data belong to a study of shared clonotypes between healthy human individuals. Profiling relied on immunoSEQ multiplex PCR, and the TCRdb table lists in-frame clones only, not all of them. Among roughly 2.5 million clones listed, around 94% were seen once. CDR1 and CDR2 (germline): SNHLY, FYNNEI. V was shortened by 3 bases and J by 6 bases, with 15 bases between the two germline ends. The CDR3 sequence is 15 residues long. Broader study findings: Genetic and exposure-history diversity was limited by the small donor number.

This TCR was sampled from a man younger than 35 in good health. Sequences were obtained from naive CD4+ T cells sorted from blood. The subset was: CD45RA+ positively selected. The V call is TRBV2, the J call TRBJ2-1; D might be TRBD1 or TRBD2, each matching 6 bases. The CDR3: CASSDWGALLNEQFF. CDR3 coding DNA: TGTGCCAGCAGTGATTGGGGGGCCCTCCTCAATGAGCAGTTCTTC.